This T cell receptor beta chain derives from a study of cytomegalovirus exposure and HLA in healthy donors. On this clone itself: The antigen remains unidentified.

TCRdb's table, derived via immunoSEQ multiplex PCR, lists solely in-frame clones and lacks some. Of roughly 200,000 clones in the sample, about 81% were seen once. Findings of the study overall: The study recorded 150 to 200 TCR beta chains that were cytomegalovirus-associated.

The sequence derives from a young woman in good health and CMV-seronegative. The sequencing input was PBMCs.

CDR3 region: CASSYEGTGAYEQYF. DNA for the CDR3: TGTGCCAGCAGTTACGAAGGGACAGGGGCCTACGAGCAGTACTTC. The chain is built from TRBV6-6 and TRBJ2-7, with 10 nucleotides matching TRBD1. Losses at the gene ends were 2 bases for V and 2 bases for J; bases not matched to a gene: 3. Germline CDR1 MNHNY, CDR2 SVGAGI (reference sequence). The CDR3 totals 15 residues.